The rows below give T cell receptor beta chains drawn from one sample of a study of cytotoxic CD8 clonotypes in ibrutinib-treated CLL. TCRdb keeps only in-frame clones here, not all; method: immunoSEQ multiplex PCR. The data show roughly 150,000 clones, with about 88% seen just once and 3% held by the top ten. The material was PBMCs, obtained at disease progression, from a patient treated with ibrutinib. The receptors derive from a human donor with chronic lymphocytic leukemia. Both conserved end residues are part of each CDR3. The order of the fields is clone size, V gene, J gene, D gene, CDR3 DNA, CDR3 protein. The D gene is left open where the match is weak. Expanded clones are given a class, and other clones once, few, many or no size at all.

once,TRBV23-1,TRBJ2-7,NA,TGCGCCAGCAGTCAATCGATAAGACTAACCCAACCTTGGCAGTACTTC,CASSQSIRLTQPWQYF
NA,TRBV19,TRBJ2-7,TRBD1,TGTGCCAGTAGTATCGGTAGGGGGCAAAATTACGAGCAGTACTTC,CASSIGRGQNYEQYF
NA,TRBV30,TRBJ1-2,NA,TGTGCCTGGAGGGGGGCGGCGAACTATGGCTACACCTTC,CAWRGAANYGYTF
once,TRBV5-1,TRBJ2-7,NA,TGCGCCAGCGGTTACGGACTGCAATCGACCGTCTCCGAGCAGTACTTC,CASGYGLQSTVSEQYF
few,TRBV27,TRBJ1-4,TRBD1,TGTGCCAGCAGTTATATGGGACAGGAAGAAAAACTGTTTTTT,CASSYMGQEEKLFF
once,TRBV5-6,TRBJ1-2,NA,TGTGCCAGCAGCTTCCGGAGAGCTAACTATGGCTACACCTTC,CASSFRRANYGYTF
NA,TRBV5-1,TRBJ2-1,NA,TGCGCCAGCAGCTTGGCCGGATCGCACAATGAGCAGTTCTTC,CASSLAGSHNEQFF
NA,TRBV15,TRBJ2-5,TRBD1,TGTGCCACCAGCAGCCCAGGGGGCCGGAAGACCCAGTACTTC,CATSSPGGRKTQYF
NA,TRBV5-1,TRBJ2-5,NA,TGCGCCAGCAGCTTGCTTCCGCGTGCAGGGATAGAGACCCAGTACTTC,CASSLLPRAGIETQYF
NA,TRBV30,TRBJ2-2,TRBD2,TGTGCCTGGAGTGGACTAGCGGGAGGGCCCGGGGGCGGGGAGCTGTTTTTT,CAWSGLAGGPGGGELFF
NA,TRBV28,TRBJ2-4,NA,TGTGCCAGCAGTTTAGGGGCAGCCCCCCTAGCCAAAAACATTCAGTACTTC,CASSLGAAPLAKNIQYF
few,TRBV5-6,TRBJ1-1,NA,TGTGCCAGCAGCTTAAGCGGCTGGGAGAACACTGAAGCTTTCTTT,CASSLSGWENTEAFF
NA,TRBV7-2,TRBJ2-7,NA,TGTGCCAGCAGCTTAGGATATTTTAGCGGAACCTACGAGCAGTACTTC,CASSLGYFSGTYEQYF
NA,TRBV7-6,TRBJ2-3,TRBD2,TGTGCCAGCAGCTCCCGACCCCCGGGACTAGCGGGAGTAGATACGCAGTATTTT,CASSSRPPGLAGVDTQYF
NA,TRBV6-5,TRBJ1-1,NA,TGTGCCGTCAAGGGGGGATTAGGGAACACTGAAGCTTTCTTT,CAVKGGLGNTEAFF
NA,TRBV28,TRBJ2-7,NA,TGTGCCAGCAGGGCCCCGGACGAGCAGTACTTC,CASRAPDEQYF
NA,TRBV18,TRBJ1-4,TRBD1,TGTGCCAGCTCACCGGGGACAGGGGAGTATCCGGAAAAACTGTTTTTT,CASSPGTGEYPEKLFF
NA,TRBV11-2,TRBJ1-2,NA,TGTGCCAGCAGTTTAGAAAGATGGTATGGCTACACCTTC,CASSLERWYGYTF
NA,TRBV27,TRBJ1-2,NA,TGTGCCAGCAGTTTATTGGGGGAGCCGGGACGGATTGGCTACACCTTC,CASSLLGEPGRIGYTF
NA,TRBV5-1,TRBJ2-1,TRBD2,TGCGCCAGCAGCGACGGGACTAGGCAGTTCTTC,CASSDGTRQFF
NA,TRBV28,TRBJ1-5,NA,TGTGCCAGCATCCGGGGGGGGGATTTCAATCAGCCCCAGCATTTT,CASIRGGDFNQPQHF
NA,TRBV6-1,TRBJ1-5,TRBD1,TGTGCCAGCAGCATGACAGGGGTTCGGCAGCCCCAGCATTTT,CASSMTGVRQPQHF
NA,TRBV4-2,TRBJ2-3,NA,TGTGCCAGCAGCCAAGATCTTATCGGGACGGAGTATGGCACAGATACGCAGTATTTT,CASSQDLIGTEYGTDTQYF
NA,TRBV6-5,TRBJ1-1,NA,TGTGCCAGCAGTTACGGGGGGAGGACTGAAGCTTTCTTT,CASSYGGRTEAFF
NA,TRBV23-1,TRBJ2-7,TRBD1,TGCGCCAGCAGTCACCAACAGGGGGGAAGACCCTACGAGCAGTACTTC,CASSHQQGGRPYEQYF
NA,TRBV5-1,TRBJ1-1,NA,TGCGCCAGCAGCTTGGGGACAGCTACTGAAGCTTTCTTT,CASSLGTATEAFF
NA,TRBV6-6,TRBJ1-5,NA,TGTGCCAGCAGGTACGGAGGGGATAGCAATCAGCCCCAGCATTTT,CASRYGGDSNQPQHF
once,TRBV9,TRBJ1-2,NA,TGTGCCAGCAGCCCCGTATTTGGGGCTAACTATGGCTACACCTTC,CASSPVFGANYGYTF
NA,TRBV27,TRBJ1-2,NA,TGTGCCAGCAGTTTATCATCCAGGGTGTATTATGGCTACACCTTC,CASSLSSRVYYGYTF
few,TRBV6-1,TRBJ1-3,NA,TGTGCCAGCAGTGAAGGGGCTTACGCTCGCTCTGGAAACACCATATATTTT,CASSEGAYARSGNTIYF
NA,TRBV4-1,TRBJ2-1,TRBD2,TGCGCCAGCAGCCAAACACTAGCGGGAGGGCCGGAGTACAATGAGCAGTTCTTC,CASSQTLAGGPEYNEQFF
few,TRBV10-2,TRBJ1-1,TRBD1,TGCGCCAGCAAAGGACAGGGGGCCCGTAACACTGAAGCTTTCTTT,CASKGQGARNTEAFF
NA,TRBV7-2,TRBJ2-5,NA,TGTGCCAGCAGCTTAGTCTTTGGCATGAAGACTCAAGAGACCCAGTACTTC,CASSLVFGMKTQETQYF
NA,TRBV7-6,TRBJ2-1,TRBD2,TGTGCCAGCAGCTTAACCCCGGTCGAGCGGGAGGCCGTTCCCGAGCAGTTCTTC,CASSLTPVEREAVPEQFF
NA,TRBV5-1,TRBJ1-2,NA,TGCGCCAGCAGGCCACAGGGTCTTGACTACACCTTC,CASRPQGLDYTF
NA,TRBV29-1,TRBJ2-7,NA,TGCAGCGTTATACTTGGGGTATACGAGCAGTACTTC,CSVILGVYEQYF
NA,TRBV10-3,TRBJ2-7,TRBD2,TGTGCCATCAGTGAGTCGGGGGGGGACTACGAGCAGTACTTC,CAISESGGDYEQYF
NA,TRBV5-5,TRBJ2-7,TRBD1,TGTGCCAGCAGCTTAACAGGGGCCACCTACGAGCAGTACTTC,CASSLTGATYEQYF
NA,TRBV6-6,TRBJ2-7,NA,TGTGCCAGCAGTGTTAGGGAACGGTCCTACGAGCAGTACTTC,CASSVRERSYEQYF
NA,TRBV19,TRBJ2-6,TRBD2,TGTGCCAGTAGTATATTTGGCGGGAGCTCATCTGGGGCCAACGTCCTGACTTTC,CASSIFGGSSSGANVLTF
NA,TRBV11-2,TRBJ1-2,NA,TGTGCCAGCAGCTTCGACGGGGGCGAATGGTATGGCTACACCTTC,CASSFDGGEWYGYTF
NA,TRBV9,TRBJ2-7,TRBD2,TGTGCCAGCAGCGGTCCTCAAAGCGGGGGTGGCTACGAGCAGTACTTC,CASSGPQSGGGYEQYF
NA,TRBV6-5,TRBJ2-7,TRBD1,TGTGCCAGCAGTTACGACGGGACAGGGGTGTCCTACGAGCAGTACTTC,CASSYDGTGVSYEQYF
NA,TRBV9,TRBJ1-1,NA,TGTGCCAGCAGCTGGACCGGCCAGGGGACTGAAGCTTTCTTT,CASSWTGQGTEAFF
NA,TRBV5-4,TRBJ1-2,NA,TGTGCCAGCAGCTTGGAGGTCGGGGCCTCCGTGTGGGGTGGCTACACCTTC,CASSLEVGASVWGGYTF
NA,TRBV4-1,TRBJ2-1,TRBD2,TGCGCCAGCAGCCCAAGGAGCCTAGCGGGAGGCCCTTTCAATGAGCAGTTCTTC,CASSPRSLAGGPFNEQFF
NA,TRBV6-5,TRBJ2-5,TRBD2,TGTGCCAGCAGTTACGTTGCGGGAGGGTACCAAGAGACCCAGTACTTC,CASSYVAGGYQETQYF
NA,TRBV30,TRBJ1-2,NA,TGTGCCTGGAGAAGGTTAGTTGGCTCGGTCTATGGCTACACCTTC,CAWRRLVGSVYGYTF
NA,TRBV19,TRBJ2-7,TRBD2,TGTGCCAGCTCCCTCGGGACTAGCGGATCCTACGAGCAGTACTTC,CASSLGTSGSYEQYF
NA,TRBV10-1,TRBJ2-7,TRBD2,TGCGCCAGCAGGAATAGACTAGCGGATCACTACGAGCAGTACTTC,CASRNRLADHYEQYF
few,TRBV2,TRBJ1-4,NA,TGTGCCAGCAGTTCAGGGTTTGAAAAACTGTTTTTT,CASSSGFEKLFF
NA,TRBV9,TRBJ2-7,NA,TGTGCCAGCAGCCCAAGCGGTTCCTACGAGCAGTACTTC,CASSPSGSYEQYF
NA,TRBV7-2,TRBJ2-3,TRBD2,TGTGCCAGCAGCTCGGGGGCTATAGCGGGAGCAAAAGATACGCAGTATTTT,CASSSGAIAGAKDTQYF
NA,TRBV5-4,TRBJ1-2,TRBD1,TGTGCCAGCAGCTTGGGGGGACAGGGGCGAGGCTACACCTTC,CASSLGGQGRGYTF
NA,TRBV5-1,TRBJ2-3,NA,TGCGCCAGCAGCTTGGGAGGCATCCGAAGCACAGATACGCAGTATTTT,CASSLGGIRSTDTQYF
NA,TRBV25-1,TRBJ2-3,NA,TGTGCCAGCAGTGAATCTGGGCCAAATACGCAGTATTTT,CASSESGPNTQYF
NA,TRBV7-3,TRBJ2-2,NA,TGTGCCAGCAGCTTAAGCCCGGGGAGAGAGGGGACCGGGGAGCTGTTTTTT,CASSLSPGREGTGELFF